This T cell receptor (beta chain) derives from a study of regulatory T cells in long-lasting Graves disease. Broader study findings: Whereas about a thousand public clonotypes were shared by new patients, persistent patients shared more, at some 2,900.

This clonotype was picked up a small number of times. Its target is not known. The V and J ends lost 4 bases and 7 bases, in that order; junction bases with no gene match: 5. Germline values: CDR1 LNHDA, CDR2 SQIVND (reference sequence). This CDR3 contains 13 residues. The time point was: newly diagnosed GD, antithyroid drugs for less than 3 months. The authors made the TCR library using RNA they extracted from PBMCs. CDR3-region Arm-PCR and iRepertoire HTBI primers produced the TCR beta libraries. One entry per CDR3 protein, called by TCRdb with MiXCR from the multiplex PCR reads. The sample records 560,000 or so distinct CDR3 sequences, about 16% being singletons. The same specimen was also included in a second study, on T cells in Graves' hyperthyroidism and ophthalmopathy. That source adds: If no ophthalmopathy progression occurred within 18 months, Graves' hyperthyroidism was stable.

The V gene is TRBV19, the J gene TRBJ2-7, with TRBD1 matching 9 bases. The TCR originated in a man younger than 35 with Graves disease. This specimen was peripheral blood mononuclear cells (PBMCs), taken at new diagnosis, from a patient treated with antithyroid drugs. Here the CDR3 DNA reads TGTGCCAGTAGTACGAGGACAGGGGAAGAGCAGTACTTC. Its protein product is CASSTRTGEEQYF.